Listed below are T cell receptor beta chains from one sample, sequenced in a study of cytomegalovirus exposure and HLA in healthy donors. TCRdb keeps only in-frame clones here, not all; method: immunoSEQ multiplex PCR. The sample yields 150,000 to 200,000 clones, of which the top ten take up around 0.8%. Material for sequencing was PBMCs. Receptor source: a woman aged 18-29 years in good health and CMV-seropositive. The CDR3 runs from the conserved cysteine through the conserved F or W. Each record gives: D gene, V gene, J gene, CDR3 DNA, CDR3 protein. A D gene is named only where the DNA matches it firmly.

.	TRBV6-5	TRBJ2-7	TGTGCCAGCAGTCCAAGACAGGCACCCTACGAGCAGTACTTC	CASSPRQAPYEQYF
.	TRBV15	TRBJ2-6	TGTGCCACCAATACTTACTCTGGGGCCAACGTCCTGACTTTC	CATNTYSGANVLTF
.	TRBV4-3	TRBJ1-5	TGCGCCAGCAGCCAAGATCACAGGGTCCATCAGCCCCAGCATTTT	CASSQDHRVHQPQHF
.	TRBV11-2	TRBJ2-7	TGTGCCAGCAGCTTAGGCGGAATGTACGAGCAGTACTTC	CASSLGGMYEQYF
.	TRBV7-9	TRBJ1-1	TGTGCCAGCGGCCCGAACACTGAAGCTTTCTTT	CASGPNTEAFF
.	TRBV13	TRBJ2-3	TGTGCCAGCAGCCCCCCTATCCGAGGCTATACGCAGTATTTT	CASSPPIRGYTQYF
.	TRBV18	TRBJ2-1	TGTGCCAGCTCACGCCAGGGGACCTACAATGAGCAGTTCTTC	CASSRQGTYNEQFF
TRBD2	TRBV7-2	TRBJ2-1	TGTGCCAGCAGCACACCGGGACTAGCGAAGTTCTTC	CASSTPGLAKFF
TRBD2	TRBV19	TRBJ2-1	TGTGCCAGTAGTGCCAGGCTCCGGGGGGTTAGAAATGAGCAGTTCTTC	CASSARLRGVRNEQFF
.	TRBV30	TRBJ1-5	TGTGCCTGGAGTGTATCGGGTGATCAGCCCCAGCATTTT	CAWSVSGDQPQHF
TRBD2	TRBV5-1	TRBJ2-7	TGCGCCAGCAGCTTGGGGACTAGCGACCACTACGAGCAGTACTTC	CASSLGTSDHYEQYF
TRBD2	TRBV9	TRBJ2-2	TGTGCCAGCAGCGTAGCGACTAGCGGGACAGCCGGGGAGCTGTTTTTT	CASSVATSGTAGELFF
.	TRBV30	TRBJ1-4	TGTGCCTCTCTTAGAGGCAATGAAAAACTGTTTTTT	CASLRGNEKLFF
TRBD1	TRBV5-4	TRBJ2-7	TGTGCCAGCAGCGTGGAGCGCGGGACAGGGTATGGCGAGCAGTACTTC	CASSVERGTGYGEQYF
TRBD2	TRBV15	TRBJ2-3	TGTGCCACCAGCAGAGAAGGCGCGGGGGGCGTCTATTTT	CATSREGAGGVYF
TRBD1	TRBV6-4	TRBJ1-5	TGTGCCAGCAGTGACCCGACAGGGAGTAGCAATCAGCCCCAGCATTTT	CASSDPTGSSNQPQHF
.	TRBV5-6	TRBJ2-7	TGTGCCAGCAGCTTGAAGGGGGATTACGAGCAGTACTTC	CASSLKGDYEQYF
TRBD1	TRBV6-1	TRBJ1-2	TGTGCCAGCAACGAATATGGGACAGGGGGCTCTGGCTACACCTTC	CASNEYGTGGSGYTF
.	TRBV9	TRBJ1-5	TGTGCCAGCAGCGCGGACAGCTATCAGCCCCAGCATTTT	CASSADSYQPQHF
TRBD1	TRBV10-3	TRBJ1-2	TGTGCCATCAGTGAACACAGGGGTATCGTTAGCTATGGCTACACCTTC	CAISEHRGIVSYGYTF